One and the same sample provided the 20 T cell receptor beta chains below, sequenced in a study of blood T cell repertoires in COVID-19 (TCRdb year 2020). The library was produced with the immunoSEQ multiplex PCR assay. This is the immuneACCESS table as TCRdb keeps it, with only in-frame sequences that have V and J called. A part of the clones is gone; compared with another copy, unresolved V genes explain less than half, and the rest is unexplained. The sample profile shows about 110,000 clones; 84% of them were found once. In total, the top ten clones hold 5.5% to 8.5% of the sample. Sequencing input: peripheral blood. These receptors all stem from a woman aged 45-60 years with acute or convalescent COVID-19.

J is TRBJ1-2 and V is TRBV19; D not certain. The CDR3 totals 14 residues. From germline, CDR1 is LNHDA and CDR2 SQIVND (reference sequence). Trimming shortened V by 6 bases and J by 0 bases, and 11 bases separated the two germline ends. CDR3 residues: CASRGALTNYGYTF. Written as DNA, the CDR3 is TGTGCCAGTAGGGGAGCGCTGACTAACTATGGCTACACCTTC.

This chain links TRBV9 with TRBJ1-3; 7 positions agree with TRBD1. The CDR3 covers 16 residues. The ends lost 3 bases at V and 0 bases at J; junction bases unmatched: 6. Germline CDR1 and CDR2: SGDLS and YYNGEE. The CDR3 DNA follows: TGTGCCAGCAGCGCCCTGACAGGGTACTCTGGAAACACCATATATTTT. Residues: CASSALTGYSGNTIYF.

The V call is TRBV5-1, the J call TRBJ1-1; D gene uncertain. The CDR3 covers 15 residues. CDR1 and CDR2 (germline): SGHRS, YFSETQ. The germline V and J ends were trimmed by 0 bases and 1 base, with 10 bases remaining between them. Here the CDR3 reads CASSLEGGSNTEAFF. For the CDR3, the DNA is TGCGCCAGCAGCTTGGAAGGCGGGTCGAACACTGAAGCTTTCTTT.

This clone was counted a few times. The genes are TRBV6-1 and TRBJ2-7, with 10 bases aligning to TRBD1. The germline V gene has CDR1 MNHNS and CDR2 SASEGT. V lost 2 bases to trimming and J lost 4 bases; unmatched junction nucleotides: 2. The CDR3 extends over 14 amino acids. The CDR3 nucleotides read TGTGCCAGCAGTGAAAGACAGGGGGCTTACGAGCAGTACTTC. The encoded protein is CASSERQGAYEQYF.

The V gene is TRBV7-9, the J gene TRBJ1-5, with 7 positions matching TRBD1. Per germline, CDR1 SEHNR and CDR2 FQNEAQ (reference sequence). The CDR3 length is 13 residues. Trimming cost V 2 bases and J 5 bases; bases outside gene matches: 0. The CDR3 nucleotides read TGTGCCAGCAGCTTACAGGGGGATCAGCCCCAGCATTTT. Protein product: CASSLQGDQPQHF. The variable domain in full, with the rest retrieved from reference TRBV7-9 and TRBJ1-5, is DTGVSQNPRHKITKRGQNVTFRCDPISEHNRLYWYRQTLGQGPEFLTYFQNEAQLEKSRLLSDRFSAERPKGSFSTLEIQRTEQGDSAMYLCASSLQGDQPQHFGDGTRLSIL.

The CDR3 DNA reads TGTGCCAGCAGTTACTCCATTGCGGGGGGTTCATACTTC. Its translation: CASSYSIAGGSYF. The J gene is TRBJ2-5, the V gene TRBV6-5; TRBD2 agrees at 8 bases. The CDR3 runs 13 residues. V trimming: 0 bases; J trimming: 14 bases; junction bases outside the gene matches: 8. From germline, CDR1 is MNHEY and CDR2 SVGAGI.

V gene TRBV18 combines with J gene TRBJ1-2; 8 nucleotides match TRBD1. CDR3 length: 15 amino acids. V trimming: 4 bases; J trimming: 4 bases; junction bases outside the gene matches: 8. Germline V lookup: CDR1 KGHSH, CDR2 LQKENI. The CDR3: CASSQGQGGGYGYTF. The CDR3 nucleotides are TGTGCCAGCTCACAAGGACAGGGCGGTGGCTATGGCTACACCTTC.

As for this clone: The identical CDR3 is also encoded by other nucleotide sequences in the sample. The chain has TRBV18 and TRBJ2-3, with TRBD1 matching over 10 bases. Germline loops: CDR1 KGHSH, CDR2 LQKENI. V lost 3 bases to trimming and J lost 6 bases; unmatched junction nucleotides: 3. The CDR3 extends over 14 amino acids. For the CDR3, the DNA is TGTGCCAGCTCACCGGGACAGGGGTCGGATACGCAGTATTTT. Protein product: CASSPGQGSDTQYF.

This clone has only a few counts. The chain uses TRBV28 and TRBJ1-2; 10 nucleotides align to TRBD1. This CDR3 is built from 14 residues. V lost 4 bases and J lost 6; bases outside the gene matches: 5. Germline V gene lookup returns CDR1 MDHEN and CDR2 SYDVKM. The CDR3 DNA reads TGTGCCAGCAGTTCCGGGACAGGGGTCCATGGCTACACCTTC. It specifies CASSSGTGVHGYTF.

The CDR3 DNA sequence: TGTGCCAGTCTACAGTCGATTGATCAGCCCCAGCATTTT. As protein: CASLQSIDQPQHF. This chain joins TRBV18 and TRBJ1-5; D uncertain. This CDR3 spans 13 amino acids. V lost 9 bases and J 5 bases, leaving 14 bases between the germline ends. The germline V gene encodes CDR1 KGHSH and CDR2 LQKENI. Full variable domain (rest looked up from reference TRBV18 and TRBJ1-5): NAGVMQNPRHLVRRRGQEARLRCSPMKGHSHVYWYRQLPEEGLKFMVYLQKENIIDESGMPKERFSAEFPKEGPSILRIQQVVRGDSAAYFCASLQSIDQPQHFGDGTRLSIL.

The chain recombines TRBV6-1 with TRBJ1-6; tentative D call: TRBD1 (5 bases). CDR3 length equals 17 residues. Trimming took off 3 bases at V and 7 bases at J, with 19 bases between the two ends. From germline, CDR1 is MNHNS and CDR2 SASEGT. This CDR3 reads CASSDVAGPAGNSPLHF. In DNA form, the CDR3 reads TGTGCCAGCAGTGATGTGGCGGGGCCCGCCGGGAATTCACCCCTCCACTTT.

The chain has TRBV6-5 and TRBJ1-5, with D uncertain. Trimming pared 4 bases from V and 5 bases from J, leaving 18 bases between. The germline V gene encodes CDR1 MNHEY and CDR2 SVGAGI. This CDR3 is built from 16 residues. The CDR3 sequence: CASSLAHSTVDQPQHF. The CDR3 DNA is TGTGCCAGCAGTTTAGCACACTCCACGGTCGATCAGCCCCAGCATTTT.

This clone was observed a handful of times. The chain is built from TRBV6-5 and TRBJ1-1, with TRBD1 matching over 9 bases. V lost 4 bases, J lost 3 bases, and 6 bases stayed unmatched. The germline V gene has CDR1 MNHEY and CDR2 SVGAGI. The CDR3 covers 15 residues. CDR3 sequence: CASSSSGQGYTEAFF. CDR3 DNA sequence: TGTGCCAGCAGTTCCTCGGGACAGGGTTACACTGAAGCTTTCTTT.

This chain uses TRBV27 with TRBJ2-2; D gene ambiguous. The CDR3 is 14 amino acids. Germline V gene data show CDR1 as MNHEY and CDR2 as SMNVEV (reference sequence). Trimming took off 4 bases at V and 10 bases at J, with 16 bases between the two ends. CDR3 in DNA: TGTGCCAGCAGTTCCGCCACCCAGCGCCTGGAGCTGTTTTTT. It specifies CASSSATQRLELFF.

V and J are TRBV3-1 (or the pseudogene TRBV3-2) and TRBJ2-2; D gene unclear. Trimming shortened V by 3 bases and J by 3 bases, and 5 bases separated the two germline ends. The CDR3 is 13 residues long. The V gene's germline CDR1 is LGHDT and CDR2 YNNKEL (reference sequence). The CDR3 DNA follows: TGTGCCAGCAGCCAGAGGTACACCGGGGAGCTGTTTTTT. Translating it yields CASSQRYTGELFF.

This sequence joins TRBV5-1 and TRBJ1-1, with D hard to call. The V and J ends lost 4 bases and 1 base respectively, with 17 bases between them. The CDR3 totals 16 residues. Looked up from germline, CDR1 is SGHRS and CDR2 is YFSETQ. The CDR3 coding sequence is TGCGCCAGCAGCCGGACGGACGGAGGAGGGAACACTGAAGCTTTCTTT. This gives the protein CASSRTDGGGNTEAFF. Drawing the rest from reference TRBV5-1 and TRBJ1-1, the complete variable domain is KAGVTQTPRYLIKTRGQQVTLSCSPISGHRSVSWYQQTPGQGLQFLFEYFSETQRNKGNFPGRFSGRQFSNSRSEMNVSTLELGDSALYLCASSRTDGGGNTEAFFGQGTRLTVV.

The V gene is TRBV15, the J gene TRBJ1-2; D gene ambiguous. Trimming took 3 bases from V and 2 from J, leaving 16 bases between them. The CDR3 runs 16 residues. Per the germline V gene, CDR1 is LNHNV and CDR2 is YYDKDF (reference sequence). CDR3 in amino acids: CATSRGGGSRNYGYTF. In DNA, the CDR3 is TGTGCCACCAGCAGGGGCGGCGGGAGTAGGAACTATGGCTACACCTTC.

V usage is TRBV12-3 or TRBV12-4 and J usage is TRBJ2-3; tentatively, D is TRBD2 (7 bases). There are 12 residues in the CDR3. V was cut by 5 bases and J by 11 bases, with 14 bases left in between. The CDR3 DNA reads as TGTGCCAGCAGTGGGAGGGGGTCGAGGCAGTATTTT. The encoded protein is CASSGRGSRQYF.

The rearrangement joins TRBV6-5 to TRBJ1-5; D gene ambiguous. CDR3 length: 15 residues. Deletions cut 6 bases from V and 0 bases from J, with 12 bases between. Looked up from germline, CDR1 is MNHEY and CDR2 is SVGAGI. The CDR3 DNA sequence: TGTGCCAGCAGATCTCGTGACTATAGCAATCAGCCCCAGCATTTT. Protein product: CASRSRDYSNQPQHF.

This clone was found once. The CDR3 loop is CAISRQGRGTNEKLFF. CDR3 sequence (DNA): TGTGCCATCAGCCGACAGGGGAGAGGAACTAATGAAAAACTGTTTTTT. The chain uses TRBV10-3 and TRBJ1-4, with 8 nucleotides matching TRBD1. Germline CDR1 ENHRY, CDR2 SYGVKD. This CDR3 is 16 amino acids long. The ends lost 6 bases at V and 1 base at J; junction bases unmatched: 7.